The 24 T cell receptor beta chains in this list originate from one sample, sequenced in a study of CD8+ T cells in alopecia areata. Sequencing used cDNA as its template, made by extracting RNA and reverse transcribing it. TCRdb's copy holds only in-frame clones and misses some; the assay was immunoSEQ multiplex PCR. The specimen gives some 110,000 clones without singletons; the ten biggest hold roughly a fifth. The sample consisted of lesional skin. The receptor source for this set is a C3H/HeJ mouse with alopecia areata. For this strain, the MHC haplotype corresponds to H2-k.

This clone was recorded a few times. Gene names are mouse gene names. Read sequence stops 4 residues before the CDR3 end, and the germline J gene provides the missing end. The chain links TRBV13-3 to TRBJ2-5; 10 bases line up with TRBD2. V lost 4 bases, J lost 0 bases, and 8 bases stayed unmatched. This CDR3 is built from 17 residues. Germline V gene sequence: CDR1 NNHDY, CDR2 SYVADS. This CDR3 is CASSLLLGGPNQDTQYF. CDR3 DNA (partial): TGTGCCAGCAGTCTTCTGCTGGGGGGGCCTAACCAAGAC.

This clone was seen a handful of times. Genes and germline come from the mouse. The read halts 4 residues ahead of the CDR3 end, with the missing end drawn from the germline J gene. The chain joins TRBV13-3 to TRBJ1-4; D might be TRBD1 (6 bases). This CDR3 is 14 amino acids long. Trimming cost V 4 bases and J 6 bases, with 13 bases left between them. Germline CDR1 is NNHDY and CDR2 is SYVADS. The CDR3 loop is CASSTGKRDERLFF. The CDR3 bases that were read are TGTGCCAGCAGTACAGGGAAGCGGGACGAA. The whole variable domain, remainder taken from reference TRBV13-3 and TRBJ1-4, is EAAVTQSPRSKVAVTGGKVTLSCHQTNNHDYMYWYRQDTGHGLRLIHYSYVADSTEKGDIPDGYKASRPSQENFSLILELASLSQTAVYFCASSTGKRDERLFFGHGTKLSVL.

Regarding this clone: Gene names refer to mouse genes. The sequence runs out 4 residues before the end of the CDR3; the remainder is reconstructed from the germline J gene. The chain joins TRBV13-3 to TRBJ2-5; TRBD1 matches at 8 bases. Trimming cost V 3 bases and J 3 bases; bases outside gene matches: 6. CDR1 is NNHDY, CDR2 SYVADS, per germline. The length of the CDR3 is 15 residues. The chain's CDR3 is CASSGSRDRQDTQYF. The sequenced CDR3 bases are TGTGCCAGCAGTGGTTCACGGGACAGGCAAGAC.

A remark on this clone: The gene names here belong to mouse. The missing CDR3 end, 4 residues past where the read stops, is filled in from the germline J gene. This chain joins TRBV13-2 and TRBJ2-2; D is possibly TRBD1 (6 bases). This CDR3 has 15 residues. Trimming took 4 bases from V and 1 from J, leaving 11 bases between them. The germline V gene has CDR1 NNHNN and CDR2 SYGAGS (reference sequence). CDR3 in amino acids: CASGPGTRNTGQLYF. The sequenced CDR3 bases are TGTGCCAGCGGTCCCGGGACACGAAACACCGGG.

This clone was recorded a few times. Gene names are the mouse ones. The read ends 4 residues before the CDR3 terminus; that terminus is restored from the germline J gene. The chain recombines TRBV13-3 with TRBJ2-5; D is possibly TRBD1 (5 bases). The germline gives CDR1 NNHDY, CDR2 SYVADS. The CDR3 is 13 amino acids. Trimming pared 4 bases from V and 3 bases from J, leaving 9 bases between. CDR3 protein: CASSSTAQDTQYF. CDR3 bases read: TGTGCCAGCAGTTCGACAGCACAAGAC.

This clone was counted between two and nine times. The listed TCRdb protein conflicts with the DNA translation at residue 13, and the protein shown is translated directly from the DNA. The gene names here belong to mouse. The missing CDR3 end, 3 residues past where the read stops, is filled in from the germline J gene. The V call is TRBV19, the J call TRBJ1-3; the match to TRBD1 covers 10 bases. The V gene end was trimmed by 4 bases and the J gene end by 0 bases; junction bases not matched to a gene: 4. The CDR3 sequence is 16 residues long. In germline, CDR1 is FNHDT, CDR2 SITEND (reference sequence). The DNA read from the CDR3 is TGTGCCAGCAGTCCCGACAGGGGGCCTTCTGGAAATACG. It translates to CASSPDRGPSGNT. Given in full, the CDR3 is CASSPDRGPSGNTLYF.

This clone was counted only a few times. Mouse gene names apply. The read halts 4 residues ahead of the CDR3 end, with the missing end drawn from the germline J gene. The chain combines TRBV1 with TRBJ1-4; possibly TRBD1 for D (6 bases). V was shortened by 2 bases and J by 5 bases, with 12 bases between the two germline ends. CDR3 length: 15 amino acids. CDR1 and CDR2 (germline): NSQYPW, LRSPGD (reference sequence). The sequenced CDR3 bases are TGCACCTGCAGTGCAAAGGAGGGACAAAACGAA. This sequence encodes CTCSAKEGQNE. The CDR3 reads in full as CTCSAKEGQNERLFF.

This clone has only a few counts. Here the gene names and germline are mouse. The DNA ends 4 residues before the CDR3 does, and the rest of the CDR3 is filled in from the germline J gene. The chain is built from TRBV13-3 and TRBJ1-4; 8 bases agree with TRBD1. The ends lost 2 bases at V and 5 bases at J; junction bases unmatched: 5. This CDR3 comprises 15 residues. Germline CDR1 is NNHDY and CDR2 is SYVADS. Partial CDR3 DNA: TGTGCCAGCAGTGAACCGGGACAGGAGAACGAA. Amino acid sequence: CASSEPGQENE. The CDR3 in its entirety is CASSEPGQENERLFF.

In the case of this clone: Gene labels here are mouse ones. With the read ending 4 residues before the CDR3 end, the germline J gene is used to fill in that end. This chain uses TRBV13-3 with TRBJ2-5; 8 bases fit TRBD1. Trimming at V came to 4 bases and at J to 0 bases, leaving 4 bases not matched to a gene. Germline-derived CDR1 and CDR2 are NNHDY and SYVADS. This CDR3 has 15 amino acids. CDR3 DNA (partial): TGTGCCAGCAGTTGGCAGGGGGCGAACCAAGAC. Translation gives CASSWQGANQD. The CDR3 in full is CASSWQGANQDTQYF.

A few counts support this clone. Here the gene names and germline are mouse. Read sequence stops 4 residues before the CDR3 end, and the germline J gene provides the missing end. The chain is built from TRBV1 and TRBJ2-3, with 11 bases lining up with TRBD2. Germline V gene sequence: CDR1 NSQYPW, CDR2 LRSPGD (reference sequence). This CDR3 region has 15 residues. The DNA read from the CDR3 is TGCACCTGCAGTGCCACTGGGGGGGCGCAAGAA. It specifies CTCSATGGAQE. The full-length CDR3 reads as CTCSATGGAQETLYF.

This clone showed up just a few times. The listed genes are named as in mouse. With the read ending 4 residues before the CDR3 end, the germline J gene is used to fill in that end. This chain links TRBV1 with TRBJ2-1, with D possibly TRBD1 on 5 matching bases. V was pared by 0 bases and J by 3 bases, with 12 bases between. CDR3 length: 16 amino acids. CDR1 and CDR2 (germline): NSQYPW, LRSPGD (reference sequence). CDR3 DNA, as far as it was read: TGCACCTGCAGTGCAGATCGGCAGGGATTCTATGCT. Its translation is CTCSADRQGFYA. In full, the CDR3 reads CTCSADRQGFYAEQFF. Full variable domain (outside the CDR3, taken from reference TRBV1 and TRBJ2-1): VTLLEQNPRWRLVPRGQAVNLRCILKNSQYPWMSWYQQDLQKQLQWLFTLRSPGDKEVKSLPGADYLATRVTDTELRLQVANMSQGRTLYCTCSADRQGFYAEQFFGPGTRLTVL.

As to this clone: Genes and germline are mouse. The read falls 4 residues short of the CDR3 end, and the missing part is taken from the germline J gene. This rearrangement joins TRBV1 to TRBJ1-4; 8 bases agree with TRBD1. In germline, CDR1 is NSQYPW, CDR2 LRSPGD (reference sequence). CDR3 size: 16 residues. This CDR3 reads CTCSAESTGVFERLFF. The sequenced CDR3 bases are TGCACCTGCAGTGCAGAATCGACAGGGGTGTTCGAA.

Turning to this clone: Mouse gene names and germline throughout. Read data end 4 residues before the CDR3 end; the end is taken from the germline J gene. The V gene is TRBV19, the J gene TRBJ2-7; 11 bases line up with TRBD2. The CDR3 sequence is 16 residues long. The V gene's germline CDR1 is FNHDT and CDR2 SITEND (reference sequence). The junction had 6 bases not matched to a gene; V was cut back by 4 bases and J by 0 bases. The CDR3 is CASSPRLGGSSYEQYF. The CDR3 DNA, read in part, is TGTGCCAGCAGTCCCCGACTGGGGGGGAGCTCCTAT.

Turning to this clone: Genes and germline come from the mouse. The CDR3 end falls 4 residues outside the read, so it is completed with the germline J gene. The chain employs TRBV13-3 and TRBJ2-2; 8 positions match TRBD2. Germline lookup yields CDR1 NNHDY and CDR2 SYVADS. After removal of 0 bases from V and 1 base from J, the junction contained 5 bases not matched to a gene. The CDR3 runs to 17 residues. The DNA read from the CDR3 is TGTGCCAGCAGTGATGCAGGTCTGGGGGGAAACACCGGG. Encoded protein: CASSDAGLGGNTG. The entire CDR3 protein is CASSDAGLGGNTGQLYF.

This clone was detected only a few times. Gene names and germline match the mouse. The CDR3 is cut off 4 residues early in the read; its end comes from the germline J gene. The V call is TRBV13-1, the J call TRBJ1-4; TRBD1 matches at 9 bases. CDR1 is NSHNY and CDR2 is SYGAGN in the germline V gene. The V segment lost 0 bases and the J segment 5 bases; nucleotides outside the gene matches: 5. CDR3 length: 16 residues. The sequenced CDR3 bases are TGTGCCAGCAGTGATGCCTTGGGGACAGGGAACGAA. Translated: CASSDALGTGNE. The CDR3 in its entirety is CASSDALGTGNERLFF. Supplemented by reference TRBV13-1 and TRBJ1-4, the full variable domain reads EAAVTQSPRNKVTVTGGNVTLSCRQTNSHNYMYWYRQDTGHGLRLIHYSYGAGNLRIGDVPDGYKATRTTQEDFFLLLELASPSQTSLYFCASSDALGTGNERLFFGHGTKLSVL.

This clone was counted between two and nine times. At residue 13, the TCRdb protein departs from the DNA translation, so the protein shown here was derived from the DNA itself. Any gene name here is a mouse gene name. CDR3: CTCSAEGRHEDSPLYF. CDR3 bases read: TGCACCTGCAGTGCAGAGGGGAGACACGAGGATTCGCCC. The J gene is TRBJ1-6, the V gene TRBV1; D unclear. The read falls 3 residues short of the CDR3 end, and the missing part is taken from the germline J gene. TRBJ1-6 has ORF status, its function being uncertain. The CDR3 has 16 amino acids. V shed 0 bases and J shed 8 bases, with 14 bases lying between them. The germline gives CDR1 NSQYPW, CDR2 LRSPGD (reference sequence).

Notes on this clone: Mouse gene names apply. The CDR3: CASSLRGNQDTQYF. The part of the CDR3 DNA that was read is TGTGCTAGCAGTCTCAGGGGGAACCAAGAC. V is TRBV17 and J is TRBJ2-5, with 7 bases matching TRBD1. The CDR3 goes on 4 residues after the read ends, and that part is filled in from the germline J gene. Germline V CDR1 and CDR2: MNHDT, YYDKIL. The length of the CDR3 is 14 residues. The V and J ends lost 5 bases and 0 bases, in that order; junction bases with no gene match: 2.

Many counts were recorded for this clone. Gene names follow the mouse nomenclature. The CDR3 DNA, read in part, is TGCACCTGCAGTGCAGGGCAACTGGGGCGCTATGCT. This translates into CTCSAGQLGRYA. The CDR3 in its entirety is CTCSAGQLGRYAEQFF. The chain recombines TRBV1 with TRBJ2-1; 7 bases fit TRBD2. The DNA ends 4 residues before the CDR3 does, and the rest of the CDR3 is filled in from the germline J gene. Trimming removed 1 base from V and 3 bases from J; junction bases left unmatched: 6. The CDR3 totals 16 residues. The germline CDR1 and CDR2 sequences are NSQYPW and LRSPGD (reference sequence).

Of note for this clone: Genes and germline come from the mouse. The read ends 4 residues before the CDR3 terminus; that terminus is restored from the germline J gene. V gene TRBV1 combines with J gene TRBJ2-1, with TRBD1 as a possible D gene (6 bases). CDR3 length: 14 amino acids. V lost 5 bases to trimming and J lost 4 bases, with 12 bases between them. The germline V gene has CDR1 NSQYPW and CDR2 LRSPGD (reference sequence). The CDR3 loop is CTCSRGTKYAEQFF. The CDR3 DNA, read in part, is TGCACCTGCAGTCGGGGGACAAAATATGCT.

This clone was seen ten or more times. Gene names refer to mouse genes. Read sequence stops 4 residues before the CDR3 end, and the germline J gene provides the missing end. This sequence joins TRBV13-3 and TRBJ2-1; no firm D call. The germline V gene encodes CDR1 NNHDY and CDR2 SYVADS. There are 13 residues in the CDR3. V lost 3 bases to trimming and J lost 1 base, with 5 bases between them. The CDR3 sequence: CASSVKNYAEQFF. The sequenced part of the CDR3 DNA is TGTGCCAGCAGTGTCAAGAACTATGCT.

This clone was seen a few times. TCRdb's protein sequence differs at residue 11 from the translated DNA; the protein presented here follows the DNA. The germline and genes are mouse ones. The CDR3 end is not reached by the read, which stops 3 residues before it; the germline J gene fills it in. The rearrangement links TRBV31 to TRBJ1-6, with D perhaps matching TRBD1 (5 bases). TRBJ1-6 is placed among ORFs of uncertain function. V shed 1 base and J shed 4 bases, with 8 bases lying between them. CDR3 length equals 14 residues. Germline CDR1 is GKSSPN and CDR2 is SITVG. The CDR3 DNA, read in part, is TGTGCCTGGAGTCACGCAGGGTATAATTCGCCC. As protein: CAWSHAGYNSP. The entire CDR3 protein reads CAWSHAGYNSPLYF.

This clone was counted a few times. Any gene name here is a mouse gene name. The missing CDR3 end, 4 residues past where the read stops, is filled in from the germline J gene. The chain couples TRBV13-3 to TRBJ2-3; the match to TRBD1 covers 8 bases. This CDR3 spans 14 amino acids. Per the germline V gene, CDR1 is NNHDY and CDR2 is SYVADS. CDR3: CASSDDRGRETLYF. CDR3 DNA (partial): TGTGCCAGCAGTGATGACAGGGGGAGAGAA.

For this clone: DNA and listed protein disagree at residue 12, so the protein shown here was translated from the DNA. Mouse gene names and germline throughout. CDR3 DNA (partial): TGTGCCAGCAGCCTACAGGGGTATTCTGGAAATACG. This encodes CASSLQGYSGNT. The CDR3 reads in full as CASSLQGYSGNTLYF. This chain links TRBV13-3 with TRBJ1-3; TRBD1 matches 7 bases. The missing CDR3 end, 3 residues past where the read stops, is filled in from the germline J gene. Germline lookup yields CDR1 NNHDY and CDR2 SYVADS. V was pared by 5 bases and J by 0 bases, with 5 bases of the junction left unmatched. The CDR3 has 15 residues.

As concerns this clone: The protein TCRdb lists differs from the translation of the DNA at residue 14; the protein given here is translated from the DNA itself. The germline and genes are mouse ones. The DNA ends 3 residues before the CDR3 does, and the rest of the CDR3 is filled in from the germline J gene. The J gene is TRBJ1-6, the V gene TRBV13-2; the match to TRBD1 covers 8 bases. TRBJ1-6 is classed as an ORF, of uncertain function. The CDR3 spans 17 residues. Germline V lookup: CDR1 NNHNN, CDR2 SYGAGS (reference sequence). With 0 bases clipped from V and 2 bases from J, the junction kept 4 bases outside the gene matches. The CDR3 protein is CASGDAGGAPYNSPLYF. The sequenced CDR3 bases are TGTGCCAGCGGTGATGCAGGGGGCGCACCCTATAATTCGCCC.